This entry concerns a single T cell receptor (beta chain). Antigen: not known. This sample is drawn from a study of neoadjuvant nivolumab and ipilimumab in lung cancer. Assay: immunoSEQ multiplex PCR; the TCRdb copy retains only in-frame clones and omits some. The sample consists of fewer than 35,000 clones, just over 90% of them appearing once. The ends were cut back, 6 bases at V and 3 bases at J, with 11 bases in the middle. The CDR3 consists of 13 residues. Germline CDR1 is MNHNS and CDR2 is SASEGT. Whole-study findings and limits: TCR sequencing covered a small number of samples.

The rearrangement uses TRBV6-1 and TRBJ1-1; D is unresolved. This TCR was recovered from an adult with non-small cell lung cancer. Sequences were derived from peripheral blood, sampled after neoadjuvant nivolumab, alone or with ipilimumab, at or shortly before surgery. CDR3 in DNA: TGTGCCAGCAGACTGCGACCGGACACTGAAGCTTTCTTT. Its translation is CASRLRPDTEAFF.